This entry lists 13 T cell receptor beta chains sequenced from one sample in a study of cytomegalovirus exposure and HLA in healthy donors. Primers for the PCR totalled 60 Vbeta and 13 Jbeta. TCRdb's table, derived via immunoSEQ multiplex PCR, lists solely in-frame clones and lacks some. The data hold around 300,000 clones, with roughly 90% observed a single time. Sequencing was carried out using PBMCs. The receptors were gathered from a woman aged 18-35 years in good health and CMV-seronegative.

This clone has just one count. V is TRBV19 and J is TRBJ2-7; D remains unclear. The CDR3 has 13 residues. Germline assignment: CDR1 LNHDA and CDR2 SQIVND (reference sequence). V lost 3 bases and J 2 bases, leaving 8 bases between the germline ends. In DNA, the CDR3 is TGTGCCAGTAGTATTAGTCTTACCTACGAGCAGTACTTC. It encodes CASSISLTYEQYF.

This clone was observed a handful of times. The chain links TRBV5-4 to TRBJ1-2, with 7 bases that match TRBD1. This CDR3 is 14 amino acids long. Unmatched junction bases numbered 6, after V lost 3 bases and J lost 4 bases. Germline loops: CDR1 SGHNT, CDR2 YYREEE (reference sequence). CDR3: CASSSNTGVYGYTF. The CDR3 nucleotides read TGTGCCAGCAGCTCTAATACAGGGGTCTATGGCTACACCTTC.

The chain joins TRBV15 to TRBJ1-1; D is ambiguous. In germline, CDR1 is LNHNV, CDR2 YYDKDF (reference sequence). This CDR3 spans 15 amino acids. The ends were cut back, 5 bases at V and 0 bases at J, with 13 bases in the middle. The CDR3 nucleotides read TGTGCCACCAGCCGGGAGCGGTCGGTGAACACTGAAGCTTTCTTT. Protein sequence: CATSRERSVNTEAFF.

The V call is TRBV19, the J call TRBJ2-2, with D unclear. The V end lost 4 bases, the J end lost 1 base, and 13 bases lay between the germline ends. The CDR3 covers 16 residues. Germline V CDR1 and CDR2: LNHDA, SQIVND (reference sequence). CDR3 coding DNA: TGTGCCAGTAGTAAGAGCCCCTCTGGGAACACCGGGGAGCTGTTTTTT. The encoded protein is CASSKSPSGNTGELFF.

The chain employs TRBV6-1 and TRBJ1-2; a weak D match, TRBD1 (6 bases). Trimming left V 0 bases short and J 4 bases short, with 12 bases between. There are 15 residues in the CDR3. The germline V gene encodes CDR1 MNHNS and CDR2 SASEGT. CDR3 sequence reads: CASSEARTGSYGYTF. DNA for the CDR3: TGTGCCAGCAGTGAAGCTAGAACAGGGAGCTATGGCTACACCTTC.

The rearrangement uses TRBV2 and TRBJ1-2; no clear D. The CDR3 contains 12 residues. From germline, CDR1 is SNHLY and CDR2 FYNNEI. V was cut by 2 bases and J by 6 bases, with 7 bases left in between. CDR3 DNA: TGTGCCAGCAGTGAAAACGGGGATGGCTACACCTTC. Its protein is CASSENGDGYTF.

The rearrangement uses TRBV18 and TRBJ2-7; 7 nucleotides match TRBD2. CDR3 length: 13 amino acids. Germline CDR1 KGHSH, CDR2 LQKENI. V dropped 4 bases and J dropped 0; count of bases not matched to a gene: 0. The CDR3 region has the DNA TGTGCCAGCTCACGCGGGAGCTCCTACGAGCAGTACTTC. This sequence encodes CASSRGSSYEQYF.

CDR3 region: CASSQGTARVGYF. In DNA, the CDR3 is TGTGCCAGCAGCCAGGGGACAGCAAGGGTAGGGTACTTC. This chain joins TRBV5-6 and TRBJ2-5; 7 nucleotides match TRBD1. Germline lookup yields CDR1 SGHDT and CDR2 YYEEEE. The CDR3 is 13 amino acids. J lost 13 bases, V lost 4 bases, and 13 bases had no gene match.

Remarks on this clone: It is likely a read error, because the conserved phenylalanine at the end of the CDR3 is missing. CDR3: CASNYRTTQTNYGYTS. CDR3 DNA: TGTGCCAGCAATTACAGGACGACCCAAACTAACTATGGCTACACCTCC. The V call is TRBV2, the J call TRBJ1-2, with D possibly matching TRBD1 (5 bases). The germline CDR1 and CDR2 sequences are SNHLY and FYNNEI. Trimming removed 7 bases from V and 0 bases from J, with 18 bases in between. This CDR3 contains 16 residues.

The chain links TRBV30 to TRBJ1-1; the D gene is possibly TRBD1 (5 bases). V was clipped by 8 bases and J by 2 bases, with 9 bases between them. Germline CDR1 reads GTSNPN; CDR2 reads SVGIG (reference sequence). The CDR3 spans 11 residues. The DNA for the CDR3 is TGTGCCGGACAATTAAACACTGAAGCTTTCTTT. This gives the protein CAGQLNTEAFF.

This clone came up once. This sequence joins TRBV5-4 and TRBJ1-2, with 8 bases identical to TRBD1. From germline, CDR1 is SGHNT and CDR2 YYREEE (reference sequence). Trimming took 2 bases from V and 5 from J; bases not matched to a gene: 2. The CDR3 covers 13 residues. The CDR3 bases are TGTGCCAGCAGCTTTGGGACAGGTTATGGCTACACCTTC. This gives the protein CASSFGTGYGYTF.

The rearrangement uses TRBV2 and TRBJ1-5, with D tentatively TRBD1 (6 bases). Germline V lookup: CDR1 SNHLY, CDR2 FYNNEI. The V end lost 4 bases, the J end lost 0 bases, and 19 bases lay between the germline ends. This CDR3 spans 18 amino acids. DNA of the CDR3: TGTGCCAGCAGTGGGAGTGGCAGGGGAGAATATAGCAATCAGCCCCAGCATTTT. Translation gives CASSGSGRGEYSNQPQHF.

The chain is built from TRBV29-1 and TRBJ1-1; D gene uncertain. This CDR3 region has 13 residues. The germline V and J ends were trimmed by 1 base and 2 bases, with 8 bases remaining between them. Germline V gives CDR1 SQVTM, CDR2 ANQGSEA. The CDR3 DNA sequence: TGCAGCGTTGAAGGGCGGATCAACACTGAAGCTTTCTTT. Translated: CSVEGRINTEAFF.